The rows below give T cell receptor beta chains drawn from one sample of a study of T-cell memory formation after mild COVID-19. A single record per CDR3 protein comes from TCRdb applying MiXCR to the 5' RACE reads. The sample carries around 150,000 distinct CDR3 sequences, 11% recorded once. Source material: PBMCs or a T cell subset sorted from them (not recorded which). Receptors originate from a man between 18 and 29 years old who had mild COVID-19 (a few samples of this study predate the infection). Cell type and time point are not known. The CDR3 runs from the conserved cysteine through the conserved F or W. D genes are given only for firm matches. Rows may omit the clone size; those that give it use once, few, many or a size class.

D: .; J: TRBJ2-5; V: TRBV5-1; size: few; DNA: TGCGCCAGCAGCTTCACAGGGAGGGAGACCCAGTACTTC; CDR3: CASSFTGRETQYF
D: .; J: TRBJ2-3; V: TRBV4-3; size: few; DNA: TGCGCCAGCAGCCAAGCCCTAGCAAATACGCAGTATTTT; CDR3: CASSQALANTQYF
D: .; J: TRBJ2-1; V: TRBV7-2; size: few; DNA: TGTGCCAGCAGCTTAGAAAAGGTTTGGGATGAGCAGTTCTTC; CDR3: CASSLEKVWDEQFF
D: .; J: TRBJ2-2; V: TRBV29-1; size: many; DNA: TGCAGCGTTCGAACGAACACCGGGGAGCTGTTTTTT; CDR3: CSVRTNTGELFF
D: .; J: TRBJ1-2; V: TRBV28; size: many; DNA: TGTGCCAGCAGTTTAGGGAGGGGCTATGGCTACACCTTC; CDR3: CASSLGRGYGYTF
D: TRBD1; J: TRBJ2-7; V: TRBV7-2; size: .; DNA: TGTGCCAGCAGTCAGGACAGGGGCTCCTACGAGCAGTACTTC; CDR3: CASSQDRGSYEQYF
D: .; J: TRBJ1-1; V: TRBV20-1; size: .; DNA: TGCAGTGCTAGGGGGACAACGAACACTGAAGCTTTCTTT; CDR3: CSARGTTNTEAFF
D: .; J: TRBJ2-2; V: TRBV3-1; size: .; DNA: TGTGCCAGCAGCCAAGCCCTAGGTCGGGTAAACACCGGGGAGCTGTTTTTT; CDR3: CASSQALGRVNTGELFF
D: TRBD1; J: TRBJ2-2; V: TRBV7-2; size: few; DNA: TGTGCCAGCAGCTTCTCTGGGACAGCTAACACCGGGGAGCTGTTTTTT; CDR3: CASSFSGTANTGELFF
D: .; J: TRBJ2-2; V: TRBV6-5; size: .; DNA: TGTGCCAGCAGTTACTCGACACAAAACACCGGGGAGCTGTTTTTT; CDR3: CASSYSTQNTGELFF
D: TRBD2; J: TRBJ2-3; V: TRBV4-1; size: .; DNA: TGCGCCAGCAGCAAATCTCCCCGAACTAGCGGGGGCACAGATACGCAGTATTTT; CDR3: CASSKSPRTSGGTDTQYF
D: .; J: TRBJ1-2; V: TRBV6-6; size: few; DNA: TGTGCCAGCCTCCGGGGATCATATGGCTACACCTTC; CDR3: CASLRGSYGYTF
D: .; J: TRBJ1-5; V: TRBV3-1; size: few; DNA: TGTGCCAGCAGCCAGGACCTTTTGCAGCCCCAGCATTTT; CDR3: CASSQDLLQPQHF
D: .; J: TRBJ2-3; V: TRBV25-1; size: few; DNA: TGTGCCAGCAGTGAATATCTAGGGGCAGATACGCAGTATTTT; CDR3: CASSEYLGADTQYF
D: .; J: TRBJ1-5; V: TRBV7-2; size: .; DNA: TGTGCCAGCGGGGAAGGGCTGGGCAATCAGCCCCAGCATTTT; CDR3: CASGEGLGNQPQHF
D: .; J: TRBJ2-7; V: TRBV2; size: once; DNA: TGTGCCAGCAGAAGACTCACGGGACGTTTCGAGCAGTACTTC; CDR3: CASRRLTGRFEQYF
D: .; J: TRBJ1-1; V: TRBV27; size: few; DNA: TGTGCCAGCAGTTTAGGGAAGGTGGCCACTGAAGCTTTCTTT; CDR3: CASSLGKVATEAFF